The T cell receptor beta chain described here comes from a study of identical twins. Via MiXCR, TCRdb re-called the 5' RACE reads, giving one row per CDR3 protein. The repertoire holds some 570,000 distinct CDR3 sequences, with about a fifth as singletons. The CDR3 runs to 15 residues. V was clipped by 7 bases and J by 5 bases, with 19 bases between them. Germline lookup yields CDR1 SGHRS and CDR2 YFSETQ. Whole-study results and caveats: Out-of-frame TCR alpha sharing in monozygotic twins exceeded recombination model predictions.

This clonotype was counted many times. Antigen unknown. The same specimen was also included in a second study, on yellow fever vaccine responses in identical twins.

This TCR was sampled from a woman aged 18 to 35 in good health. Sequencing used CD4+ T cells sorted from blood. V gene TRBV5-1 combines with J gene TRBJ2-1, with a tentative D call TRBD2 (5 bases). In nucleotides, the CDR3 is TGCGCCAGCGCCAACGACTTACGGGGTCACAATGAGCAGTTCTTC. Its translation is CASANDLRGHNEQFF.